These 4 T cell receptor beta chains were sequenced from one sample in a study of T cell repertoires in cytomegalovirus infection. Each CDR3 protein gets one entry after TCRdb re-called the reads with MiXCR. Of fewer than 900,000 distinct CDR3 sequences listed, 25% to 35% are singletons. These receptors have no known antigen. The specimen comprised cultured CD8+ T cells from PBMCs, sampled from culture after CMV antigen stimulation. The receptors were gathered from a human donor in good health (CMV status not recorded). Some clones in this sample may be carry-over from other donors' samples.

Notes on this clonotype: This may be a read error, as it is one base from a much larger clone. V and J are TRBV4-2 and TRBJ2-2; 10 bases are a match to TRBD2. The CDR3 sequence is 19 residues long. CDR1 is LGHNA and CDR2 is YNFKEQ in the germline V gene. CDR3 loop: CASSHLESSGGSNTGELIF. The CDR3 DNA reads TGTGCCAGCAGCCACCTCGAGTCTAGCGGGGGCTCGAACACCGGGGAGCTGATTTTT.

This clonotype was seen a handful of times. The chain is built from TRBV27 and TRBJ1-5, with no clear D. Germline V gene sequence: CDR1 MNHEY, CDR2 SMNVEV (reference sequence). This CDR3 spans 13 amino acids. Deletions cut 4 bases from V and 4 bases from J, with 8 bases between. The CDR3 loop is CASSYGENQPQHF. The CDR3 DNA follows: TGTGCCAGCAGTTACGGGGAGAATCAGCCCCAGCATTTT.

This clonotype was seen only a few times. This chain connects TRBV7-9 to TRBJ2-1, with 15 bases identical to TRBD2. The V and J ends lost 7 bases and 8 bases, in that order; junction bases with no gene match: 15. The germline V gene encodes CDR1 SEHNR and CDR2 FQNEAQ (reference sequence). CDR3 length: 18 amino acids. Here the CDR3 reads CASNLGLAGGPFSDEQFF. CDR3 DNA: TGTGCCAGCAACCTCGGACTAGCGGGGGGGCCATTTAGCGATGAGCAGTTCTTC.

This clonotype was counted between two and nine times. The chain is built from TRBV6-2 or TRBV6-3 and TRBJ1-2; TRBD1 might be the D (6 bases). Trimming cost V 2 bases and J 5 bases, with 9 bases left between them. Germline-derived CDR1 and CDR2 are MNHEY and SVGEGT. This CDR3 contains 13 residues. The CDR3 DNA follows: TGTGCCAGCAGTTACACAGGGCTTTATGGCTACACCTTC. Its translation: CASSYTGLYGYTF.